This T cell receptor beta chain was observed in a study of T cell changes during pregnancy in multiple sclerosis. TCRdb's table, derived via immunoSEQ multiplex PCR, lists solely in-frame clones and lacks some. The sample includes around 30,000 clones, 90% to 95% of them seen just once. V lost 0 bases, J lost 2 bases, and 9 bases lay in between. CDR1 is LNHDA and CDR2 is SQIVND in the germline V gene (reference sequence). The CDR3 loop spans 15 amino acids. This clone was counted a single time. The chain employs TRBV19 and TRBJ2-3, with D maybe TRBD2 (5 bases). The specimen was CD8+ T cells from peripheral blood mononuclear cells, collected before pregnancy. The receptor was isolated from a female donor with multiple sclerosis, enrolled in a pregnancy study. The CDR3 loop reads CASSIDLATTDTQYF. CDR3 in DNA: TGTGCCAGTAGTATAGACCTAGCCACCACAGATACGCAGTATTTT. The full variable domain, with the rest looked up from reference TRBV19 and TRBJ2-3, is DGGITQSPKYLFRKEGQNVTLSCEQNLNHDAMYWYRQDPGQGLRLIYYSQIVNDFQKGDIAEGYSVSREKKESFPLTVTSAQKNPTAFYLCASSIDLATTDTQYFGPGTRLTVL.